The 20 T cell receptor beta chains in this list originate from one sample, sequenced in a study of T cell responses to AZD1222 COVID-19 vaccine. Produced via immunoSEQ multiplex PCR; TCRdb's table is partial and in-frame only. The table has under 100,000 clones, 90% to 95% seen once. Sequencing was performed on peripheral blood, taken on day 0 of MenACWY control vaccination. These receptors originate from an adult in good health.

The V and J genes are TRBV9 and TRBJ2-3, with TRBD2 identical over 14 bases. With V trimmed by 4 bases and J by 3 bases, 4 bases remained unmatched. The CDR3 totals 16 residues. Germline assignment: CDR1 SGDLS and CDR2 YYNGEE. The CDR3 DNA is TGTGCCAGCAGCCCCCGGACTAGCGGGGGGACAGATACGCAGTATTTT. Translated: CASSPRTSGGTDTQYF.

J is TRBJ2-5 and V is TRBV5-1, with no clear D. This CDR3 has 13 residues. Germline values: CDR1 SGHRS, CDR2 YFSETQ. Trimming took off 0 bases at V and 5 bases at J, with 8 bases between the two ends. The CDR3 loop is CASSLGGLETQYF. The CDR3 bases are TGCGCCAGCAGCTTGGGTGGGCTGGAGACCCAGTACTTC.

V gene TRBV13 combines with J gene TRBJ2-3; D tentatively fits TRBD1 or TRBD2 (5 bases each). This CDR3 has 16 amino acids. Germline CDR1 reads PRHDT; CDR2 reads FYEKMQ (reference sequence). Trimming cost V 2 bases and J 0 bases, with 12 bases left between them. CDR3 region: CASSLRTGPSTDTQYF. CDR3 in DNA: TGTGCCAGCAGCTTAAGGACGGGGCCTAGCACAGATACGCAGTATTTT.

This rearrangement joins TRBV11-2 to TRBJ2-3; D is unresolved. This CDR3 has 17 residues. Looked up from germline, CDR1 is SGHAT and CDR2 is FQNNGV. V lost 1 base and J 0 bases, leaving 14 bases between the germline ends. The CDR3 protein is CASSLAGVGFSTDTQYF. Written as DNA, the CDR3 is TGTGCCAGCAGCTTAGCGGGCGTGGGATTTAGCACAGATACGCAGTATTTT.

The chain couples TRBV7-7 to TRBJ2-1, with D maybe TRBD2 (5 bases). Trimming stripped 5 bases from V and 0 bases from J, with 11 bases between. The CDR3 runs to 15 residues. CDR1 and CDR2 from the germline V gene are SSHAT and FNYEAQ (reference sequence). CDR3 coding DNA: TGTGCCAGCAGCATGACGGGAAGCTCCTACAATGAGCAGTTCTTC. Protein sequence: CASSMTGSSYNEQFF.

The V call is TRBV7-2, the J call TRBJ2-1; weak D call: TRBD1 (6 bases). V dropped 7 bases and J dropped 2 bases, with 9 bases sitting between them. The CDR3 sequence is 13 residues long. From germline, CDR1 is SGHTA and CDR2 FQGNSA. In nucleotides, the CDR3 is TGTGCCAGCAACGAGGGGGCCTACAATGAGCAGTTCTTC. Translating gives CASNEGAYNEQFF. Full variable domain (missing parts from reference TRBV7-2 and TRBJ2-1): GAGVSQSPSNKVTEKGKDVELRCDPISGHTALYWYRQSLGQGLEFLIYFQGNSAPDKSGLPSDRFSAERTGGSVSTLTIQRTQQEDSAVYLCASNEGAYNEQFFGPGTRLTVL.

This chain connects TRBV15 to TRBJ2-7; D is ambiguous. Germline V CDR1 and CDR2: LNHNV, YYDKDF (reference sequence). This CDR3 comprises 14 residues. Trimming took off 0 bases at V and 0 bases at J, with 6 bases between the two ends. CDR3 coding DNA: TGTGCCACCAGCAGAGAGGCGTCCTCCTACGAGCAGTACTTC. Protein product: CATSREASSYEQYF.

V gene TRBV6-2 or TRBV6-3 combines with J gene TRBJ2-1, with D perhaps matching TRBD2 (5 bases). The CDR3 has 14 amino acids. V gave up 5 bases and J gave up 2 bases, with 10 bases separating them. The germline V gene has CDR1 MNHEY and CDR2 SVGEGT. The CDR3 reads CASSKLETYNEQFF. The CDR3 nucleotides read TGTGCCAGCAGTAAACTAGAGACCTACAATGAGCAGTTCTTC.

This sequence joins TRBV7-2 and TRBJ2-6; D not certain. The V end lost 1 base, the J end lost 0 bases, and 7 bases lay between the germline ends. In germline, CDR1 is SGHTA, CDR2 FQGNSA. The CDR3 contains 16 residues. CDR3 nucleotide sequence: TGTGCCAGCAGCTTAGACCCAGGCTCTGGGGCCAACGTCCTGACTTTC. This codes for CASSLDPGSGANVLTF.

This chain connects TRBV2 to TRBJ2-1; D tentatively reads TRBD1 or TRBD2 (5 bases each). This CDR3 spans 15 amino acids. Trimming took 8 bases from V and 0 from J, leaving 14 bases between them. The germline gives CDR1 SNHLY, CDR2 FYNNEI. CDR3: CASHRRVHSYNEQFF. For the CDR3, the DNA is TGTGCCAGCCACAGGCGGGTCCACTCCTACAATGAGCAGTTCTTC.

The chain combines TRBV11-2 with TRBJ1-6; D is undetermined. Per germline, CDR1 SGHAT and CDR2 FQNNGV. The CDR3 is made up of 16 amino acids. V was trimmed by 2 bases and J by 6 bases, leaving 14 bases between them. The CDR3 coding sequence is TGTGCCAGCAGCTTATCGTCCCGAGGAGGTAATTCACCCCTCCACTTT. Residues: CASSLSSRGGNSPLHF.

The J gene is TRBJ1-1, the V gene TRBV19; D gene ambiguous. V lost 7 bases, J lost 1 base, and 13 bases lay in between. CDR3 length: 14 residues. The germline V gene encodes CDR1 LNHDA and CDR2 SQIVND (reference sequence). CDR3 in DNA: TGTGCCAGTAATCAAGGGATGAAGAACACTGAAGCTTTCTTT. It encodes CASNQGMKNTEAFF. Drawing the rest from reference TRBV19 and TRBJ1-1, the complete variable domain is DGGITQSPKYLFRKEGQNVTLSCEQNLNHDAMYWYRQDPGQGLRLIYYSQIVNDFQKGDIAEGYSVSREKKESFPLTVTSAQKNPTAFYLCASNQGMKNTEAFFGQGTRLTVV.

The rearrangement joins TRBV28 to TRBJ2-7; D may be TRBD1 or TRBD2 (5 bases each). V was trimmed by 7 bases and J by 0 bases, leaving 13 bases between them. Germline lookup yields CDR1 MDHEN and CDR2 SYDVKM. The length of the CDR3 is 14 residues. The CDR3: CASIPPGPSYEQYF. The DNA of the CDR3 is TGTGCCAGCATCCCTCCGGGGCCCTCCTACGAGCAGTACTTC.

This chain uses TRBV11-2 with TRBJ2-2; D gene ambiguous. The CDR3 is 13 residues long. Germline V CDR1 and CDR2: SGHAT, FQNNGV. With 1 base removed from V and 4 bases from J, the gap between germline ends came to 4 bases. The CDR3 coding sequence is TGTGCCAGCAGCTTAGCCGGCACCGGGGAGCTGTTTTTT. It encodes CASSLAGTGELFF.

The rearrangement uses TRBV19 and TRBJ2-1; TRBD1 is a possible D gene (6 bases). Between the trimmed V and J ends, which lost 8 bases and 3 bases, there was a span of 20 bases. The CDR3 has 16 residues. Germline assignment: CDR1 LNHDA and CDR2 SQIVND (reference sequence). The CDR3: CASAKDGQSHYNEQFF. CDR3 bases: TGTGCCAGTGCCAAAGACGGACAGAGCCACTACAATGAGCAGTTCTTC.

The chain employs TRBV5-6 and TRBJ2-7; D ambiguous. Germline assignment: CDR1 SGHDT and CDR2 YYEEEE. CDR3 length: 14 amino acids. V was pared by 0 bases and J by 6 bases, with 13 bases between. The CDR3 loop is CASSLGLQASEQYF. The CDR3 DNA is TGTGCCAGCAGCTTGGGACTGCAGGCGTCCGAGCAGTACTTC. Variable domain in full (rest from reference TRBV5-6 and TRBJ2-7): DAGVTQSPTHLIKTRGQQVTLRCSPKSGHDTVSWYQQALGQGPQFIFQYYEEEERQRGNFPDRFSGHQFPNYSSELNVNALLLGDSALYLCASSLGLQASEQYFGPGTRLTVT.

The chain joins TRBV3-1 (or the pseudogene TRBV3-2) to TRBJ1-2; D gene unclear. Trimming took off 5 bases at V and 1 base at J, with 2 bases between the two ends. Looked up from germline, CDR1 is LGHDT and CDR2 is YNNKEL (reference sequence). The CDR3 contains 11 residues. This chain's CDR3 is CASSYNYGYTF. The CDR3 DNA reads as TGTGCCAGCAGCTATAACTATGGCTACACCTTC.

This sequence joins TRBV28 and TRBJ1-2; D is possibly TRBD1 (5 bases). The V end was cut by 7 bases, the J end by 3 bases, with 12 bases between. CDR1 and CDR2 (germline): MDHEN, SYDVKM. This CDR3 is built from 13 residues. The CDR3, as DNA: TGTGCCAGCACCTGGGGGGTGGACTATGGCTACACCTTC. It translates to CASTWGVDYGYTF.

This clone was counted a single time. The chain uses TRBV5-8 and TRBJ2-1, with D hard to call. CDR1 and CDR2 from the germline V gene are SGHTS and YDEGEE. The V end was cut by 2 bases, the J end by 4 bases, with 1 base between. The CDR3 length is 11 residues. This CDR3 is CASSFYNEQFF. CDR3 nucleotide sequence: TGTGCCAGCAGCTTTTACAATGAGCAGTTCTTC.

This chain connects TRBV5-8 to TRBJ1-1, with D uncertain. Trimming shortened V by 0 bases and J by 3 bases, and 15 bases separated the two germline ends. The CDR3 runs to 16 residues. The germline V gene encodes CDR1 SGHTS and CDR2 YDEGEE. CDR3 DNA: TGTGCCAGCAGCTTGGGATCCTCGGGGATCGACACTGAAGCTTTCTTT. This sequence encodes CASSLGSSGIDTEAFF.